The rows below give T cell receptor beta chains drawn from one sample of a study of blood T cell repertoires in COVID-19. Produced via immunoSEQ multiplex PCR; TCRdb's table is partial and in-frame only. In the table there are roughly 310,000 clones, under 90% of which are singletons. Sequencing was done on a sample of peripheral blood. These receptors all stem from a woman in her twenties or thirties with COVID-19, enrolled during active disease. Both conserved end residues are trimmed from each CDR3.

V	J	CDR3
TRBV7-9	TRBJ1-2	ASSPREGYGYT
TRBV30	TRBJ1-2	AWSTDRTVYGYT
TRBV2	TRBJ1-5	ASSEASWRQPQH
TRBV19	TRBJ1-5	ASRAGTGGYQPQH
TRBV11-2	TRBJ1-4	ASSLLGGNNEKLF
TRBV11-1	TRBJ2-1	ASSLIDSSYNEQF
TRBV11-2	TRBJ2-2	ASSPTGLLYTGELF
TRBV3-1/TRBV3-2	TRBJ2-1	ASSQVARLYNEQF
TRBV5-1	TRBJ2-2	ASSLGREWNTGELF
TRBV19	TRBJ2-7	ASSISGASSYEQY
TRBV30	TRBJ1-5	AWSVRTPNQPQH
TRBV11-2	TRBJ1-2	ASSPWDRVDYT
TRBV27	TRBJ1-5	ASSLAGQNQPQH
TRBV27	TRBJ2-3	ASSFASGTDTQY
TRBV5-1	TRBJ1-2	ASSLAEGPYNGYT
TRBV5-1	TRBJ2-2	ASSFGPTGDTGELF
TRBV7-9	TRBJ1-4	ASSYTHRGGGEKLF
TRBV18	TRBJ1-1	ASSPRADRDTEAF
TRBV27	TRBJ2-6	ASSLLAGANVLT
TRBV28	TRBJ1-2	ASSLSGWGGYT
TRBV7-9	TRBJ2-5	ASSSGTGEETQY
TRBV20-1	TRBJ1-1	SASSPGQGFGYTEAF
TRBV2	TRBJ2-7	ASSEDLLADYEQY
TRBV3-1/TRBV3-2	TRBJ1-2	ASSQDLVNYGYT
TRBV5-4	TRBJ2-3	ASSLEASGAGDTQY
TRBV19	TRBJ1-1	ASSSRTAPGNTEAF
TRBV29-1	TRBJ2-2	SVGRDSAGELF
TRBV28	TRBJ2-1	ASSLLTSGNEQF
TRBV2	TRBJ2-1	ASSINNEQF
TRBV15	TRBJ1-6	ATSTQRTGAYNSPLH
TRBV5-4	TRBJ2-1	ASSSNRDRENEQF
TRBV5-6	TRBJ2-7	ASSFRGEQY
TRBV30	TRBJ1-2	AWSPGERGYT
TRBV6-1	TRBJ1-5	ASSEYQGKNNQPQH
TRBV7-2	TRBJ2-1	ASSSLSGPYNEQF
TRBV6-4	TRBJ2-7	ASSDLAGSYEQY
TRBV30	TRBJ2-3	AWTHRTSGRSDTQY
TRBV4-1	TRBJ1-4	ASSQTGEKLF
TRBV4-2	TRBJ2-7	ASSLAGGVDTRAEQY